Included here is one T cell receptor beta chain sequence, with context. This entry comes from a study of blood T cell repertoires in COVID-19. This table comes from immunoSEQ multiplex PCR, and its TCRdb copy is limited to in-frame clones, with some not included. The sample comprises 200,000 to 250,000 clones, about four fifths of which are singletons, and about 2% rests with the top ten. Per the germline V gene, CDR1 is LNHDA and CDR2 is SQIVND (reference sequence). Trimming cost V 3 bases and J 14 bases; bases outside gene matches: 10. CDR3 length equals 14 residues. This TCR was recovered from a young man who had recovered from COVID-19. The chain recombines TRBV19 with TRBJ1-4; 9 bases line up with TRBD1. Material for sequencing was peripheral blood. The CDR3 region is CASSMGTGFGKLFF. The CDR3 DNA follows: TGTGCCAGTAGTATGGGGACAGGGTTCGGCAAGCTGTTTTTT.